The 21 T cell receptor beta chains below all came from one sample that was sequenced in a study of blood T cell repertoires in COVID-19. Profiled with immunoSEQ multiplex PCR; TCRdb holds only in-frame clones, not every one. Of about 160,000 clones in the sample, 82% were seen once. The sample was peripheral blood. These receptors all come from a woman aged 35 to 49 with COVID-19, enrolled during active disease.

This chain links TRBV5-4 with TRBJ1-1; D possibly corresponds to TRBD1 (6 bases). With 4 bases removed from V and 6 bases from J, the gap between germline ends came to 19 bases. Germline V gene lookup returns CDR1 SGHNT and CDR2 YYREEE (reference sequence). The CDR3 runs 15 residues. CDR3 loop: CASSPRDGAGAEAFF. The CDR3 bases are TGTGCCAGCAGCCCGAGGGATGGGGCAGGGGCTGAAGCTTTCTTT.

V usage is TRBV4-1 and J usage is TRBJ2-1, with 9 bases aligning to TRBD2. With V trimmed by 0 bases and J by 2 bases, 2 bases remained unmatched. The germline V gene has CDR1 MGHRA and CDR2 YSYEKL. CDR3 length: 16 amino acids. The CDR3 loop reads CASSQERGGAYNEQFF. The DNA of the CDR3 is TGCGCCAGCAGCCAAGAACGCGGGGGGGCCTACAATGAGCAGTTCTTC.

The V gene is TRBV7-6, the J gene TRBJ2-3, with a tentative D call TRBD2 (5 bases). The CDR3 loop spans 14 amino acids. V dropped 5 bases and J dropped 1 base, with 10 bases sitting between them. The germline V gene has CDR1 SGHVS and CDR2 FNYEAQ. The CDR3 loop is CASSDLSGTDTQYF. The CDR3 DNA is TGTGCCAGCAGCGACCTTAGCGGCACAGATACGCAGTATTTT.

The chain has TRBV11-2 and TRBJ2-7; 11 nucleotides align to TRBD1. CDR1 and CDR2 (germline): SGHAT, FQNNGV. J gave up 0 bases and V 5 bases, and 9 bases lay outside the gene matches. This CDR3 contains 17 residues. The CDR3 spells CASSLMTGTGGSYEQYV. CDR3 sequence (DNA): TGTGCCAGCAGCCTCATGACCGGGACAGGGGGCTCCTACGAGCAGTACGTC.

DNA for the CDR3: TGTGCCAGTAATTCGGAGGGCATCACCGGGGAGCTGTTTTTT. Translated, it gives CASNSEGITGELFF. The J gene is TRBJ2-2, the V gene TRBV19; D is possibly TRBD2 (6 bases). This CDR3 has 14 amino acids. CDR1 and CDR2 from the germline V gene are LNHDA and SQIVND (reference sequence). The V end lost 7 bases, the J end lost 4 bases, and 13 bases lay between the germline ends.

The chain couples TRBV19 to TRBJ1-1, with 7 bases identical to TRBD1. This CDR3 is 13 amino acids long. The V and J ends lost 7 bases and 1 base, in that order; junction bases with no gene match: 3. Germline loops: CDR1 LNHDA, CDR2 SQIVND (reference sequence). DNA of the CDR3: TGTGCCAGTAAGGGGGCGGAGAACACTGAAGCTTTCTTT. This translates into CASKGAENTEAFF.

This clone was picked up one time. V usage is TRBV2 and J usage is TRBJ2-1; TRBD2 matches at 12 bases. V trimming: 5 bases; J trimming: 7 bases; junction bases outside the gene matches: 6. The CDR3 has 15 amino acids. Germline CDR1 reads SNHLY; CDR2 reads FYNNEI. CDR3 nucleotides: TGTGCCAGCAGTATGACTAGCGGGAGACGGAATGAGCAGTTCTTC. Protein: CASSMTSGRRNEQFF.

The V and J genes are TRBV6-5 and TRBJ1-3, with D unresolved. The CDR3 consists of 13 residues. Trimming left V 8 bases short and J 4 bases short, with 12 bases between. CDR1 is MNHEY, CDR2 SVGAGI, per germline. Here the CDR3 reads CASGLAAGNTIYF. The DNA of the CDR3 is TGTGCCAGCGGGCTCGCAGCAGGAAACACCATATATTTT.

The V gene is TRBV27, the J gene TRBJ2-7; D might be TRBD1 (5 bases). CDR1 is MNHEY and CDR2 is SMNVEV in the germline V gene (reference sequence). This CDR3 comprises 11 residues. The ends were cut back, 9 bases at V and 2 bases at J, with 8 bases in the middle. CDR3 region: CARKGPYEQYV. CDR3 in DNA: TGTGCCAGAAAGGGGCCCTACGAGCAGTACGTC.

The chain recombines TRBV6-2 or TRBV6-3 with TRBJ1-2; no clear D. This CDR3 spans 13 amino acids. CDR1 is MNHEY, CDR2 SVGEGT, per germline. Deletions cut 7 bases from V and 6 bases from J, with 15 bases between. CDR3 sequence: CASTPPRRDGYTF. The CDR3 DNA follows: TGTGCCAGCACCCCACCCCGCCGGGATGGCTACACCTTC.

This clone was found a few times. This chain links TRBV28 with TRBJ2-1; D is unresolved. The germline V and J ends were trimmed by 5 bases and 8 bases, with 16 bases remaining between them. The CDR3 is made up of 14 amino acids. Germline values: CDR1 MDHEN, CDR2 SYDVKM. CDR3 DNA sequence: TGTGCCAGCAGTCGTCTCACCGCGATAGATGAGCAGTTCTTC. This codes for CASSRLTAIDEQFF.

The J gene is TRBJ2-4, the V gene TRBV5-6, with D perhaps matching TRBD1 (8 bases). This CDR3 contains 12 residues. The ends were cut back, 7 bases at V and 9 bases at J, with 14 bases in the middle. The germline V gene has CDR1 SGHDT and CDR2 YYEEEE. The chain's CDR3 is CASGTGGGIQYF. The CDR3, as DNA: TGTGCCAGCGGGACAGGCGGGGGCATTCAGTACTTC.

Only a few counts were recorded for this clone. The gene calls are TRBV2 and TRBJ2-3; D may be TRBD2 (6 bases). This CDR3 has 16 residues. The germline V gene encodes CDR1 SNHLY and CDR2 FYNNEI. Trimming stripped 1 base from V and 2 bases from J, with 13 bases between. For the CDR3, the DNA is TGTGCCAGCAGTGAAGGGGGCGGGGCAGTCACAGATACGCAGTATTTT. This gives the protein CASSEGGGAVTDTQYF.

This CDR3 is CASSPTGTEIETQYF. In nucleotides, the CDR3 is TGTGCCAGCAGTCCGACCGGGACAGAAATCGAGACCCAGTACTTC. The chain has TRBV5-5 and TRBJ2-5, with 7 bases aligning to TRBD1. The CDR3 loop spans 15 amino acids. J was trimmed by 5 bases and V by 5 bases; bases with no gene match: 12. The germline V gene encodes CDR1 SGHKS and CDR2 YYEKEE (reference sequence).

This clone occurred a few times. Other nucleotide sequences in the sample specify the same CDR3. The genes are TRBV7-2 and TRBJ2-7; TRBD1 matches 9 bases. This CDR3 is built from 15 residues. Germline trimming cut 1 base from V and 1 base from J; bases unmatched to any gene: 2. The germline V gene has CDR1 SGHTA and CDR2 FQGNSA. The DNA of the CDR3 is TGTGCCAGCAGCTTAGGCGGGACAGGGTCCTACGAGCAGTACTTC. As protein: CASSLGGTGSYEQYF.

The chain links TRBV29-1 to TRBJ2-1; TRBD2 matches 8 bases. The trim removed 5 bases at V and 0 bases at J, leaving 6 bases unmatched. Looked up from germline, CDR1 is SQVTM and CDR2 is ANQGSEA. The CDR3 extends over 15 amino acids. The DNA for the CDR3 is TGCAGCGTTCAAACTAGCGGTAACTCCTACAATGAGCAGTTCTTC. Protein: CSVQTSGNSYNEQFF.

The chain recombines TRBV4-2 with TRBJ2-1; weak D call: TRBD2 (6 bases). The V gene lost 1 base and the J gene lost 3 bases, with 13 bases spanning the gap. CDR1 is LGHNA, CDR2 YNFKEQ, per germline. The CDR3 spans 16 residues. The CDR3 sequence: CASSQGLAMGYNEQFF. The CDR3 DNA sequence: TGTGCCAGCAGCCAAGGTCTAGCGATGGGCTACAATGAGCAGTTCTTC.

This clone was counted between two and nine times. The genes are TRBV5-5 and TRBJ1-4; TRBD1 aligns across 7 bases. CDR3 length: 18 residues. The germline V gene has CDR1 SGHKS and CDR2 YYEKEE (reference sequence). V dropped 4 bases and J dropped 0; count of bases not matched to a gene: 12. CDR3 amino acids: CASSPEQGSTATNEKLFF. The CDR3 DNA follows: TGTGCCAGCAGCCCGGAACAGGGGAGTACGGCAACTAATGAAAAACTGTTTTTT.

The chain has TRBV6-4 and TRBJ2-1, with TRBD2 identical over 8 bases. J lost 4 bases, V lost 0 bases, and 5 bases had no gene match. Germline-derived CDR1 and CDR2 are MRHNA and SNTAGT. CDR3 size: 16 residues. CDR3 residues: CASSDSSRGGYNEQFF. DNA for the CDR3: TGTGCCAGCAGTGACTCGTCTCGGGGGGGGTACAATGAGCAGTTCTTC.

The V call is TRBV5-6, the J call TRBJ1-2, with a tentative D call TRBD1 (6 bases). Germline CDR1 is SGHDT and CDR2 is YYEEEE. Trimming stripped 2 bases from V and 5 bases from J, with 13 bases between. CDR3 length: 14 amino acids. The CDR3, as DNA: TGTGCCAGCAGCTTAGCGGGACAAAGGTATGGCTACACCTTC. Its translation is CASSLAGQRYGYTF.

The V and J genes are TRBV29-1 and TRBJ2-5; D is possibly TRBD2 (6 bases). The germline V gene encodes CDR1 SQVTM and CDR2 ANQGSEA. V shed 2 bases and J shed 5 bases, with 12 bases lying between them. The CDR3 is made up of 13 amino acids. The CDR3 region is CSVELRGGETQYF. For the CDR3, the DNA is TGCAGCGTTGAACTCCGTGGGGGGGAGACCCAGTACTTC.